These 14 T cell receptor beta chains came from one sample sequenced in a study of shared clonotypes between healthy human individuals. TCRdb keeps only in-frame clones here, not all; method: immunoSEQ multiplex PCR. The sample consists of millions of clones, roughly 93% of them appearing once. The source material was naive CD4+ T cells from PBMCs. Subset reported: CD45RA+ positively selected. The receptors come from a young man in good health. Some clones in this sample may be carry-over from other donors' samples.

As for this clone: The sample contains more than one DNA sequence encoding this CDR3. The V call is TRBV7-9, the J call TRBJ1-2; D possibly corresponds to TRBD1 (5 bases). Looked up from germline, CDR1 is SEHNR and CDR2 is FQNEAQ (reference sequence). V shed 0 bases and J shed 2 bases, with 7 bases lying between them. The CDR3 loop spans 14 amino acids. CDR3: CASSLAQGNYGYTF. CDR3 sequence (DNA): TGTGCCAGCAGCTTAGCCCAGGGAAACTATGGCTACACCTTC.

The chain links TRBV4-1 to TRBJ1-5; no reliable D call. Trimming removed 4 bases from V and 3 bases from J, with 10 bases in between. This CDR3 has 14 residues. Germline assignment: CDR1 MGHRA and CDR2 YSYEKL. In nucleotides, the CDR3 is TGCGCCAGCAGCCGGGGTTCAGACAATCAGCCCCAGCATTTT. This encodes CASSRGSDNQPQHF.

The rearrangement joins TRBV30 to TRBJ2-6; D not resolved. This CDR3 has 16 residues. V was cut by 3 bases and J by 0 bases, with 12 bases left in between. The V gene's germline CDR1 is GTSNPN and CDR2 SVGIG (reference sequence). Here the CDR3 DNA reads TGTGCCTGGAGGGTCGACTGGAGCTCTGGGGCCAACGTCCTGACTTTC. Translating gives CAWRVDWSSGANVLTF.

The CDR3 coding sequence is TGTGCCAGCAGAGCCCGGAGGAGCGGGGCTTACAATGAGCAGTTCTTC. The encoded protein is CASRARRSGAYNEQFF. This rearrangement joins TRBV28 to TRBJ2-1; 7 positions agree with TRBD2. Germline V gene sequence: CDR1 MDHEN, CDR2 SYDVKM. The J segment lost 4 bases and the V segment lost 6 bases, leaving 12 bases of the junction unmatched. The CDR3 consists of 16 residues.

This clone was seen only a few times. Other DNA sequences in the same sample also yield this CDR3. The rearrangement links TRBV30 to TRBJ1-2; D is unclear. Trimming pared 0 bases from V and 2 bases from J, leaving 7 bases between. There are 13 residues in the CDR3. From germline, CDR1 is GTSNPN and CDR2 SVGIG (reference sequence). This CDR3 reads CAWSVATNYGYTF. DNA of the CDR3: TGTGCCTGGAGTGTGGCCACCAACTATGGCTACACCTTC.

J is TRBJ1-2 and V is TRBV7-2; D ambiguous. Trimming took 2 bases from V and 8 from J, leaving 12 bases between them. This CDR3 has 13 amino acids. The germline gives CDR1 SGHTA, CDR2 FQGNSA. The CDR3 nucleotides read TGTGCCAGCAGCTTACGGCTAGTGGTGGGCTACACCTTC. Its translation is CASSLRLVVGYTF.

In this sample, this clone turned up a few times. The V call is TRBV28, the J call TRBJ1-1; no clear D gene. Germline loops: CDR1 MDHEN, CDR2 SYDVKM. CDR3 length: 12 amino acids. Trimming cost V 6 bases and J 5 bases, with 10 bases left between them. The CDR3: CASRVLGTEAFF. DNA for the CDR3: TGTGCCAGCAGGGTACTAGGAACTGAAGCTTTCTTT.

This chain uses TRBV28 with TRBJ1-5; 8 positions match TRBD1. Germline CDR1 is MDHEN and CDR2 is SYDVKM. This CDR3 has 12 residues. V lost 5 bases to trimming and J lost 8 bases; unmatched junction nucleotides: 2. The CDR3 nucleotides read TGTGCCAGCAGTCAGGGACAGGAGCCCCAGCATTTT. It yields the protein CASSQGQEPQHF.

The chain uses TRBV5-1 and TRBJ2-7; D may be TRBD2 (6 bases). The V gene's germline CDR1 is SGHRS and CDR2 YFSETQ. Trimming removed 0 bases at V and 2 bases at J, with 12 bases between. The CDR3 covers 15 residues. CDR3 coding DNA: TGCGCCAGCAGCTTGGGCCTTCCGGGGGCCTACGAGCAGTACTTC. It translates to CASSLGLPGAYEQYF.

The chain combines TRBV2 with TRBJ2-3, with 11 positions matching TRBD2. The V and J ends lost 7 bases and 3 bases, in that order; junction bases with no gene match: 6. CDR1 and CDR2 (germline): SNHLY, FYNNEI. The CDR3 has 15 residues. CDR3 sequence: CASTLLAGVTDTQYF. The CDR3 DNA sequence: TGTGCCAGCACCTTACTAGCGGGAGTGACAGATACGCAGTATTTT.

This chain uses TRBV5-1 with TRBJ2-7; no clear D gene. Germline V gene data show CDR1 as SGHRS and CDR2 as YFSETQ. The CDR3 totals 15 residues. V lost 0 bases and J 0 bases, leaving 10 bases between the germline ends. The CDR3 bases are TGCGCCAGCAGCTTGGGGCAGTCCTTCTCCTACGAGCAGTACTTC. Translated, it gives CASSLGQSFSYEQYF.

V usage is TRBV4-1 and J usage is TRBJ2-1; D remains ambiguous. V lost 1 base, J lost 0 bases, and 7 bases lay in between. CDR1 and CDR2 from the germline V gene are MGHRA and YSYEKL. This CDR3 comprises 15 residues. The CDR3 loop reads CASSQGMFSYNEQFF. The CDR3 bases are TGCGCCAGCAGCCAAGGGATGTTCTCCTACAATGAGCAGTTCTTC.

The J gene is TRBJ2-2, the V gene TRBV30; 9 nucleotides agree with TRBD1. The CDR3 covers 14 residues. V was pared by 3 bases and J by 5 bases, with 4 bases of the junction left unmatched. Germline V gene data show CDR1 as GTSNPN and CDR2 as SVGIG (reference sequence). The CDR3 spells CAWRGTGSTGELFF. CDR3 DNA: TGTGCCTGGAGGGGGACAGGGTCGACCGGGGAGCTGTTTTTT.

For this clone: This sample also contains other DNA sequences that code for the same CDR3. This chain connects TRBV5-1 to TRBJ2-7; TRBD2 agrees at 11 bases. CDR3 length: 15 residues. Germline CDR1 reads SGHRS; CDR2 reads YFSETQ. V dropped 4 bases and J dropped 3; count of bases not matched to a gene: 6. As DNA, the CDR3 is TGCGCCAGCAGCCTGGGGACTAGCGGAATCTACGAGCAGTACTTC. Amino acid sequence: CASSLGTSGIYEQYF.